This TCR beta chain appears in the sequencing data of a study of T cells in localized non-small cell lung cancer. TCRdb's copy holds only in-frame clones and misses some; the assay was immunoSEQ multiplex PCR. Of over 30,000 clones in the sample, around 82% were seen once. CDR3 length: 15 residues. Looked up from germline, CDR1 is MGHRA and CDR2 is YSYEKL. V lost 0 bases, J lost 0 bases, and 2 bases stayed unmatched. Findings and caveats of the study: Among blood samples, higher T cell density accompanied longer overall survival. There was higher T cell clonality in uninvolved adjacent lung than in tumor, and it was highest there. The tumor had only one region sequenced, so heterogeneity remains possible.

This clone was seen once. As yet, its antigen is unknown. The clonotype comes from a male donor older than 55 with stage II squamous cell lung carcinoma. Source: peripheral blood, taken before any cancer treatment. The V call is TRBV4-1, the J call TRBJ2-7; 7 bases line up with TRBD2. The DNA of the CDR3 is TGCGCCAGCAGCCAAGAAAGGACTAGCTCCTACGAGCAGTACTTC. This sequence encodes CASSQERTSSYEQYF.